The 31 T cell receptor beta chains below all came from one sample that was sequenced in a study of beta chain features in type 1 diabetes. Expressed TCRB transcripts were sequenced after all isolated RNA was converted to cDNA. Measured with immunoSEQ multiplex PCR; TCRdb has only the in-frame clones, and not every one. Of approximately 15,000 clones listed, approximately 79% are singletons. For these receptors, no antigen is known. General study findings and limits: Type 1 diabetes patients showed a moderate but significant shortening of TCRB CDR3s in all four CD4+ subsets.

Sequenced: stem cell memory CD4+ T cells from blood. The receptors stem from a woman younger than 30 with type 1 diabetes.

This sequence joins TRBV5-6 and TRBJ2-1; D uncertain. The CDR3 is 13 residues long. CDR1 and CDR2 from the germline V gene are SGHDT and YYEEEE. Trimming pared 4 bases from V and 6 bases from J, leaving 11 bases between. The CDR3 loop reads CASSPLTRNEQFF. As DNA, the CDR3 is TGTGCCAGCAGCCCCCTGACTCGCAATGAGCAGTTCTTC.

The chain recombines TRBV2 with TRBJ1-2; D call uncertain. Deletions cut 0 bases from V and 6 bases from J, with 14 bases between. In germline, CDR1 is SNHLY, CDR2 FYNNEI. CDR3 size: 15 residues. The CDR3 loop reads CASSEARARRDGYTF. Here the CDR3 DNA reads TGTGCCAGCAGTGAAGCGAGGGCCAGGCGGGATGGCTACACCTTC. The full variable domain, rest sourced from reference TRBV2 and TRBJ1-2, is EPEVTQTPSHQVTQMGQEVILRCVPISNHLYFYWYRQILGQKVEFLVSFYNNEISEKSEIFDDQFSVERPDGSNFTLKIRSTKLEDSAMYFCASSEARARRDGYTFGSGTRLTVV.

The chain uses TRBV30 and TRBJ2-1; 9 positions agree with TRBD2. Germline V gene sequence: CDR1 GTSNPN, CDR2 SVGIG (reference sequence). After removal of 1 base from V and 7 bases from J, the junction contained 8 bases not matched to a gene. The CDR3 covers 15 residues. The CDR3 DNA follows: TGTGCCTGGAGTGCCCGGTCTAGCGGGGCTAATGAGCAGTTCTTC. It translates to CAWSARSSGANEQFF.

Here the CDR3 reads CASSLDRGSYNEQFF. DNA for the CDR3: TGTGCCAGCAGCTTAGACAGGGGGTCCTACAATGAGCAGTTCTTC. The chain employs TRBV5-4 and TRBJ2-1; TRBD1 matches 9 bases. There are 15 residues in the CDR3. Germline V lookup: CDR1 SGHNT, CDR2 YYREEE (reference sequence). Germline trimming cut 2 bases from V and 1 base from J; bases unmatched to any gene: 1.

The V and J genes are TRBV19 and TRBJ2-4; 8 nucleotides align to TRBD1. Germline CDR1 is LNHDA and CDR2 is SQIVND (reference sequence). V dropped 0 bases and J dropped 7; count of bases not matched to a gene: 5. This CDR3 comprises 15 residues. The CDR3 spells CASSIDTGGRNIQYF. The CDR3 bases are TGTGCCAGTAGTATAGATACAGGGGGTCGTAACATTCAGTACTTC.

The chain recombines TRBV2 with TRBJ1-1; TRBD1 is a possible D gene (6 bases). The CDR3 totals 14 residues. CDR1 is SNHLY and CDR2 is FYNNEI in the germline V gene. Trimming pared 10 bases from V and 2 bases from J, leaving 17 bases between. The CDR3: CATGQNNLNTEAFF. The CDR3, as DNA: TGTGCCACCGGACAGAACAACCTTAACACTGAAGCTTTCTTT.

V and J are TRBV11-2 and TRBJ2-7, with D tentatively TRBD2 (5 bases). CDR1 and CDR2 (germline): SGHAT, FQNNGV. V was cut by 4 bases and J by 3 bases, with 16 bases left in between. The CDR3 length is 15 residues. The CDR3 DNA is TGTGCCAGCAGCTCCCCGAGGGCTCGAATCTACGAGCAGTACTTC. It encodes CASSSPRARIYEQYF.

The genes are TRBV29-1 and TRBJ1-2; TRBD1 might be the D (6 bases). CDR1 SQVTM and CDR2 ANQGSEA come from the germline V gene. V lost 7 bases, J lost 2 bases, and 14 bases lay in between. This CDR3 comprises 13 residues. DNA for the CDR3: TGCAGCGCCGTCGGACAGCTCAACTATGGCTACACCTTC. This codes for CSAVGQLNYGYTF.

The genes are TRBV5-1 and TRBJ1-1; TRBD1 matches at 7 bases. The CDR3 is 16 residues long. Per germline, CDR1 SGHRS and CDR2 YFSETQ. V lost 4 bases to trimming and J lost 1 base; unmatched junction nucleotides: 10. CDR3 sequence reads: CASSEDKTGWNTEAFF. The CDR3 DNA follows: TGCGCCAGCAGCGAGGATAAGACAGGGTGGAACACTGAAGCTTTCTTT.

The chain recombines TRBV6-7 with TRBJ2-1, with 7 bases fitting TRBD2. TRBV6-7 qualifies as an ORF whose function is uncertain. The CDR3 extends over 15 amino acids. The V gene end was trimmed by 0 bases and the J gene end by 6 bases; junction bases not matched to a gene: 5. This chain's CDR3 is CASSYSGGCGNEQFF. The CDR3 DNA reads TGTGCCAGCAGTTACTCGGGGGGGTGCGGCAATGAGCAGTTCTTC.

The genes are TRBV11-2 and TRBJ1-2; a possible D gene is TRBD1 (6 bases). Per germline, CDR1 SGHAT and CDR2 FQNNGV. Trimming removed 5 bases at V and 4 bases at J, with 11 bases between. The CDR3 spans 13 residues. CDR3 sequence reads: CASSEADSYGYTF. As DNA, the CDR3 is TGTGCCAGCAGCGAAGCGGACAGCTATGGCTACACCTTC. The whole variable domain, remainder taken from reference TRBV11-2 and TRBJ1-2, is EAGVAQSPRYKIIEKRQSVAFWCNPISGHATLYWYQQILGQGPKLLIQFQNNGVVDDSQLPKDRFSAERLKGVDSTLKIQPAKLEDSAVYLCASSEADSYGYTFGSGTRLTVV.

The rearrangement joins TRBV5-4 to TRBJ2-5; tentatively, D is TRBD2 (6 bases). The DNA matches TRBJ2-7 better at its end, which makes the J call doubtful. The CDR3 totals 16 residues. From germline, CDR1 is SGHNT and CDR2 YYREEE (reference sequence). CDR3 protein: CASSPSAGPPSYEQYF. DNA for the CDR3: TGTGCCAGCAGCCCAAGCGCGGGACCGCCCTCCTACGAGCAGTACTTC.

The genes are TRBV12-5 and TRBJ2-3, with 10 bases that match TRBD2. V dropped 5 bases and J dropped 2; count of bases not matched to a gene: 4. This CDR3 contains 15 residues. Germline CDR1 LGHNT, CDR2 FRNRAP. CDR3 in amino acids: CASGLGLADTDTQYF. Here the CDR3 DNA reads TGTGCTAGTGGTCTCGGACTAGCGGACACAGATACGCAGTATTTT.

This clone has a single count. The chain uses TRBV7-2 and TRBJ2-3; 8 bases match TRBD2. Unmatched junction bases numbered 6, after V lost 1 base and J lost 3 bases. This CDR3 is 16 amino acids long. Per the germline V gene, CDR1 is SGHTA and CDR2 is FQGNSA. In DNA form, the CDR3 reads TGTGCCAGCAGCTTAGTTGGGACTAGAGGAACAGATACGCAGTATTTT. This sequence encodes CASSLVGTRGTDTQYF. The full variable domain, completed using reference TRBV7-2 and TRBJ2-3, is GAGVSQSPSNKVTEKGKDVELRCDPISGHTALYWYRQSLGQGLEFLIYFQGNSAPDKSGLPSDRFSAERTGGSVSTLTIQRTQQEDSAVYLCASSLVGTRGTDTQYFGPGTRLTVL.

The V gene is TRBV28, the J gene TRBJ1-5; D gene uncertain. Germline V gene sequence: CDR1 MDHEN, CDR2 SYDVKM. Between the trimmed V and J ends, which lost 8 bases and 7 bases, there was a span of 12 bases. This CDR3 has 12 amino acids. CDR3 nucleotide sequence: TGTGCCAGCGCGGTGGTCGGGCAGCCCCAGCATTTT. Protein: CASAVVGQPQHF.

The V gene is TRBV7-9, the J gene TRBJ1-1; D is perhaps TRBD1 (5 bases). This CDR3 has 14 residues. The germline CDR1 and CDR2 sequences are SEHNR and FQNEAQ (reference sequence). V was cut by 6 bases and J by 6 bases, with 17 bases left in between. The CDR3 reads CASRLLNSGPEAFF. The CDR3 DNA is TGTGCCAGCAGATTACTAAATTCAGGGCCTGAAGCTTTCTTT.

This chain uses TRBV29-1 with TRBJ2-5; 7 bases line up with TRBD1. CDR3 size: 13 residues. Trimming cost V 7 bases and J 1 base; bases outside gene matches: 6. Germline V CDR1 and CDR2: SQVTM, ANQGSEA. CDR3 sequence reads: CSASRTGQETQYF. CDR3 DNA sequence: TGCAGCGCTTCCCGGACAGGCCAAGAGACCCAGTACTTC.

The V gene is TRBV29-1, the J gene TRBJ2-7; tentative D call: TRBD1 (6 bases). The V gene's germline CDR1 is SQVTM and CDR2 ANQGSEA. The V end was cut by 4 bases, the J end by 10 bases, with 17 bases between. The CDR3 loop spans 12 amino acids. In DNA form, the CDR3 reads TGCAGCGTTGGAGAGGAGAGGGGGAAACAGTACTTC. Translation gives CSVGEERGKQYF.

This clone has just a few counts. The rearrangement joins TRBV21-1 to TRBJ2-5; TRBD1 was called by the table and not checked on the DNA. TRBV21-1 corresponds to a pseudogene. The CDR3 runs 12 residues. CDR3 in DNA: TGTGCCAGCATCACAGCAGGGGGTACCCAGTACTTC. It is translated as CASITAGGTQYF.

This chain connects TRBV18 to TRBJ1-2; perhaps TRBD1 as D (5 bases). This CDR3 is built from 13 residues. The V end was cut by 2 bases, the J end by 7 bases, with 11 bases between. Germline V gives CDR1 KGHSH, CDR2 LQKENI. CDR3 amino acids: CASSPTGEGGYTF. CDR3 bases: TGTGCCAGCTCACCAACGGGGGAGGGTGGCTACACCTTC.

V and J are TRBV7-2 and TRBJ2-5, with D perhaps matching TRBD1 (6 bases). The germline gives CDR1 SGHTA, CDR2 FQGNSA. CDR3 length: 14 residues. Trimming took 7 bases from V and 7 from J, leaving 19 bases between them. CDR3 in amino acids: CASTTLEKGVTQYF. In DNA form, the CDR3 reads TGTGCCAGCACGACTCTAGAAAAGGGGGTGACCCAGTACTTC.

This chain connects TRBV7-3 to TRBJ2-1; 9 nucleotides match TRBD2. This CDR3 comprises 15 residues. V dropped 6 bases and J dropped 6; count of bases not matched to a gene: 9. CDR1 and CDR2 from the germline V gene are SGHTA and FQGTGA. CDR3 DNA sequence: TGTGCCAGCAGTATTATAGCGGGAGCAGCCAATGAGCAGTTCTTC. Its translation: CASSIIAGAANEQFF.

This clone appeared a few times. This sequence joins TRBV5-1 and TRBJ2-1; possible D gene TRBD2, 6 bases. CDR1 SGHRS and CDR2 YFSETQ come from the germline V gene. The germline V and J ends were trimmed by 1 base and 6 bases, with 14 bases remaining between them. The CDR3 loop spans 15 amino acids. CDR3 sequence reads: CASSLSGGIGNEQFF. The CDR3 DNA sequence: TGCGCCAGCAGCTTGTCAGGAGGGATAGGCAATGAGCAGTTCTTC.

The rearrangement uses TRBV2 and TRBJ1-4, with D maybe TRBD1 (5 bases). The CDR3 contains 14 residues. The germline gives CDR1 SNHLY, CDR2 FYNNEI. The V gene lost 4 bases and the J gene lost 5 bases, with 11 bases spanning the gap. The CDR3 loop is CASSAGGGNEKLFF. The CDR3 nucleotides are TGTGCCAGCAGTGCGGGCGGGGGAAATGAAAAACTGTTTTTT. Looking up the rest from reference TRBV2 and TRBJ1-4 gives the full variable domain: EPEVTQTPSHQVTQMGQEVILRCVPISNHLYFYWYRQILGQKVEFLVSFYNNEISEKSEIFDDQFSVERPDGSNFTLKIRSTKLEDSAMYFCASSAGGGNEKLFFGSGTQLSVL.

The CDR3 loop is CASSIPGQGLYGYTF. The DNA for the CDR3 is TGTGCCAGTAGTATCCCGGGACAGGGATTATATGGCTACACCTTC. This chain links TRBV19 with TRBJ1-2; 9 bases fit TRBD1. V lost 3 bases to trimming and J lost 5 bases; unmatched junction nucleotides: 7. From germline, CDR1 is LNHDA and CDR2 SQIVND (reference sequence). This CDR3 has 15 amino acids.

V is TRBV28 and J is TRBJ1-2; 10 bases match TRBD1. Germline CDR1 is MDHEN and CDR2 is SYDVKM. The V segment lost 6 bases and the J segment 6 bases; nucleotides outside the gene matches: 4. This CDR3 spans 13 amino acids. The CDR3 is CASRRQGANGYTF. DNA of the CDR3: TGTGCCAGCAGACGACAGGGGGCGAATGGCTACACCTTC.

This clone appeared a single time. The CDR3 loop is CASSFQTRHEQFF. CDR3 DNA: TGTGCCAGCAGTTTCCAGACTAGACATGAGCAGTTCTTC. The chain combines TRBV28 with TRBJ2-1; D is possibly TRBD2 (6 bases). The germline gives CDR1 MDHEN, CDR2 SYDVKM. With 3 bases removed from V and 8 bases from J, the gap between germline ends came to 11 bases. This CDR3 has 13 residues.

This clone was recorded only once. The V call is TRBV7-9, the J call TRBJ2-7, with D maybe TRBD1 (6 bases). Germline V CDR1 and CDR2: SEHNR, FQNEAQ (reference sequence). Trimming left V 4 bases short and J 11 bases short, with 18 bases between. The CDR3 runs to 13 residues. This CDR3 is CASSSNTPGQEYF. The CDR3 DNA follows: TGTGCCAGCAGCTCGAACACACCGGGACAAGAGTACTTC.

V gene TRBV7-2 combines with J gene TRBJ2-1, with D possibly matching TRBD2 (6 bases). There are 12 residues in the CDR3. Trimming shortened V by 8 bases and J by 3 bases, and 8 bases separated the two germline ends. Germline CDR1 is SGHTA and CDR2 is FQGNSA. The CDR3 loop is CASRRDYNEQFF. In DNA form, the CDR3 reads TGTGCCAGCCGGAGGGACTACAATGAGCAGTTCTTC.

This clone was observed once. This chain joins TRBV11-2 and TRBJ1-5; D is perhaps TRBD1 (6 bases). CDR1 is SGHAT, CDR2 FQNNGV, per germline. Trimming cost V 3 bases and J 7 bases, with 16 bases left between them. The CDR3 runs 15 residues. Here the CDR3 reads CASSLGHRSDQPQHF. The CDR3 DNA reads TGTGCCAGCAGCTTGGGACACCGTTCTGACCAGCCCCAGCATTTT. Combining the CDR3 with reference TRBV11-2 and TRBJ1-5 gives the whole variable domain EAGVAQSPRYKIIEKRQSVAFWCNPISGHATLYWYQQILGQGPKLLIQFQNNGVVDDSQLPKDRFSAERLKGVDSTLKIQPAKLEDSAVYLCASSLGHRSDQPQHFGDGTRLSIL.

The sample holds a few counts of this clone. The chain carries TRBV29-1 and TRBJ1-2; tentative D call: TRBD1 (5 bases). This CDR3 spans 11 amino acids. V lost 7 bases and J lost 5, with 11 bases in between. Looked up from germline, CDR1 is SQVTM and CDR2 is ANQGSEA. CDR3 nucleotide sequence: TGCAGCGCCGGGGGGGGTTATGGCTACACCTTC. It translates to CSAGGGYGYTF.